The present TCR beta chain was sequenced within a study of blood T cell repertoires in COVID-19. The CDR3 is 14 residues long. Assay used: immunoSEQ multiplex PCR; TCRdb lists only in-frame clones, some missing. The table lists around 140,000 clones, almost 80% of them singletons. This chain links TRBV12-1 with TRBJ1-2; the table's D call TRBD1 went unverified against the DNA. TRBV12-1 is a recognized pseudogene. The sample taken for sequencing was PBMCs or T cells enriched from blood (not recorded which). The clonotype originates from a woman aged 45-65 years who had recovered from COVID-19. As DNA, the CDR3 is TGTGCCAGCAGCTGCCGGGACAGGGGATGCGGCTACACCTTC. Its translation: CASSCRDRGCGYTF.